This T cell receptor (beta chain) was retrieved from a study of cytomegalovirus exposure and HLA in healthy donors (dated by TCRdb to 2016 to 2017). Study-wide context: An earlier analysis of 587 of the donors reported approximately 290 Gb of sequence data and 117 million unique TCR beta sequences from roughly 180 million T cells. Because of strong linkage in the cohort, roughly five DR-DQ haplotypes were treated as single units for association and clustering. A later analysis re-analyzed previously published TCR beta repertoires from approximately 670 donors and added high-resolution HLA genotyping to study TCR occurrence patterns. The aim of the study was to test whether cataloging public T cell receptors could identify signatures of past pathogen exposure. The study combined high-throughput TCR immunosequencing, statistical association of individual TCRs with disease status, and machine learning to predict cytomegalovirus infection status. A separate validation cohort of approximately 130 different subjects was used in addition to the approximately 670-subject first cohort. To decide whether each TCR beta V gene segment behaved as functional or pseudogenic, an earlier analysis of some 600 of the donors relied on high-throughput TCR beta sequencing. Every repertoire in the discovery cohort had been generated on one and the same sequencing platform. In a later genetic analysis, genome-wide SNP genotypes for about three fifths of the 666 donors were used, and that subset was treated as a discovery cohort. The study used immunosequencing to profile the T cell repertoires of under 700 subjects and linked those repertoires to cytomegalovirus serostatus. An early release that covered 500 to 800 HLA-typed donors contained about 290 gigabases of sequencing data and approximately 85 million unique TCR sequences. Among roughly 370 genotyped donors of the cohort, an average of approximately 250,000 unique TCR beta nucleotide sequences were sequenced per donor, 15% to 20% of them non-productive. Typing coverage varied by locus: roughly 629-640 donors for A, B, C, DRB1 and DQB1; roughly 560 for DQA1; about 570 for DPA1; about 450 for DPB1. The genetic ancestry cluster associated with self-reported Caucasian donors included around 76% of the approximately 410 genotyped donors. The later analysis used no new phenotypic data to find candidate immune exposures, relying instead on TCR beta sequences and their occurrence across donors. Both class I and class II loci were covered by HLA typing, at four-digit resolution. Donor age, sex, ethnicity and CMV serostatus were collected together with the repertoire data.

The cohort consisted of more than 650 healthy bone marrow donors. At the time of sampling, every cohort member was nominally healthy, though immune exposures that went unrecorded were likely present. The donor was CMV seronegative and belonged to the group of 352 seronegative cohort members. Every donor gave a peripheral blood sample, and the peripheral blood mononuclear cells from that sample were used for TCR beta sequencing. The Qiagen DNeasy Blood Extraction Kit was used to extract genomic DNA from the blood cell samples. Worth noting for this clone: Its antigen is still unknown. No quality values exist for individual bases; no much larger clone is one base distant.

What the authors observed across the whole study: Because some donors lacked HLA typing at each locus, the association tests relied only on the typed subset. Sequencing depth was assumed to be roughly uniform across donors in the presence/absence analyses, though that assumption may not hold. While some public TCRs were present in many individuals, most TCR sequences turned up only very rarely across donors. It was suggested by the authors that the approach could potentially be generalized to other disease states and immunological phenotypes. Broadly in line with IMGT annotations, most TCR beta V segments showed up in productive rearrangements about 87% or about 30% of the time in an earlier analysis of around 550 of the donors. Some IMGT-functional V segments, including TRBV6-2 and TRBV6-3, could not be told apart with the 87-base-pair reads, so those segments were excluded. Immune exposure information for the cohort was limited to CMV serostatus. The classifier was reported to diagnose cytomegalovirus status with high specificity and sensitivity in both the original and validation cohorts. The earlier analysis of a few hundred of the donors excluded 15 to 20 rarely observed V segments, including chromosome 9 orphons, because counts were too low. A later analysis found that HLA-associated TCR beta chains were more clonally expanded and had lower generation probabilities than equally common non-associated chains. According to a later analysis, most CMV-associated TCR beta chains appeared to be HLA-restricted, and the HLA associations seemed to be driven largely by CMV exposure. A further reported finding was that TCR beta sequences accurately predicted the HLA-A and HLA-B alleles for most subjects in the first cohort. Specific HLA alleles were associated with more than 15,000 TCR beta sequences at a false discovery rate of 0.05 in a later analysis. Correlated functional status among segregating V segments might be attributable to linkage disequilibrium, but an unknown experimental factor could not be ruled out. According to a later genetic analysis, donors in an Asian-associated ancestry cluster had fewer N-insertions in productive TCRs than the approximately 630-donor mean. This cohort had only TCR beta chains sequenced, and the lack of alpha or paired-chain data limited which features could be detected. In a later analysis, TCR association rates were found to vary across HLA loci, with the most associated TCRs seen for DRB1 alleles and the fewest for HLA-C alleles. When HLA alleles, especially DR and DQ, strongly co-occurred, attributing TCR associations to individual alleles was difficult. A cluster of highly shared sequence variants was judged likely to be a technical artifact of the sequencing pipeline. The study listed 150 to 200 TCR beta chains as associated with cytomegalovirus. Several of the top co-occurrence clusters appeared to be linked to parvovirus B19, influenza, CMV and Epstein-Barr virus, according to a later analysis. In vitro tests confirmed that a few of the cytomegalovirus-associated TCR beta chains recognize cytomegalovirus antigens. A later genetic analysis associated a missense DCLRE1C variant with V-gene and J-gene trimming of TCR beta chains, and an independent cohort replicated the association.

Library preparation used the immunoSEQ multiplex PCR assay. A mixture of 60 forward primers for TCR Vbeta segments and 13 reverse primers for TCR Jbeta segments was used in the multiplex PCR. A multiplex PCR assay on genomic DNA amplified the CDR3 region of rearranged TCR beta genes. Amplified TCR beta libraries were sequenced as 87-base-pair reads on the Illumina HiSeq System. The original methods were these. In a later analysis, tens of millions of unique TCR beta chains were counted across the roughly 670 repertoires, and roughly 9.9 million of these chains were shared by at least two donors. Raw reads were error-corrected and collapsed into unique sequences by a nearest-neighbor algorithm in which closely related sequences were merged to remove PCR and sequencing errors. V, D and J gene segments were assigned by aligning CDR3 sequences to IMGT reference sequences. For a sequence to be retained, at least a six-nucleotide match to both a V gene segment and a J gene segment was required. Rearrangements were classified as productive when the CDR3 lacked stop codons and remained in frame with V and J, and all other rearrangements were classified as non-productive. CDR3 was defined according to IMGT convention as the region running from the second conserved V-encoded cysteine to the conserved J-encoded phenylalanine. Sequences without an unambiguous match to a single V gene segment were excluded from the earlier analysis of about 600 of the donors. In an earlier analysis of about 590 of the donors, a V segment was called functional when productive rearrangements were above 56.7%, and segregating when the standard deviation between donors exceeded 5%. A statistical classification framework was developed to diagnose cytomegalovirus status using the catalog of TCR beta chain sequences. V and J gene assignment, in a later analysis, came from comparing TCR nucleotide sequences with IMGT/GENE-DB human TR gene sequences. Using the TCRdist pipeline, a later analysis assigned CDR3 sequences along with most-parsimonious VDJ recombination scenarios. In a later analysis, each TCR beta chain was defined by its CDR3 amino acid sequence together with its V-gene family, and reads lacking a unique V-gene family were excluded. A later analysis removed 500 to 600 highly shared, low-generation-probability nucleotide sequences to deal with suspected cross-contamination and a sequencing artifact. In a later analysis, a clonal expansion index for each public chain was calculated from normalized within-repertoire ranks of inferred template counts. In a later analysis, generation probabilities were computed using a VDJ recombination model fitted to out-of-frame rearrangements, and the results were checked against IGoR. In a later analysis, TCR-TCR, TCR-HLA and TCR-CMV co-occurrence was scored with hypergeometric tests, and a repertoire-size bias correction was applied to TCR pairs. In a later analysis, false discovery rates were estimated by permuting HLA or CMV assignments 20 times. In a later analysis, co-occurring TCRs were grouped with DBSCAN, and TCRdist sequence similarity was added when clustering was performed within HLA-allele-positive subsets. Repertoires with fewer than 30,000 or more than 120,000 public chains, plus five repertoires with anomalous nucleotide sharing, were excluded from co-occurrence clustering. The clones in this table, taken by TCRdb from immuneACCESS, are in-frame only. Not every clone is retained; where verified, under half of the shortfall comes from an unresolved V gene, and the cause of the rest is unknown. The V and J calls and clone size come from that table; D and trimming were worked out from the DNA. This sample has 130,000 or so clones in its table, and roughly 71% of those were observed once. Jointly, the top ten make up approximately 1.5% of the sample.

CDR1 and CDR2, per the germline V gene, are SNHLY and FYNNEI. The V and J ends are trimmed by 8 bases and 2 bases, leaving 18 bases between them. There are 15 amino acids in the CDR3, from cysteine to phenylalanine inclusive. The read is trimmed to its CDR3 DNA, 45 bases read in frame from base 1. The sequence links TRBV2 to TRBJ1-2; no D gene can be assigned with confidence. This TCR came from a woman aged 40 to 50 in good health and CMV-seronegative. The sequencing sample was made of PBMCs. The sequence in DNA is TGTGCCAGCCCGGGTTCGGAGATTAGGAACTATGGCTACACCTTC. The translation is CASPGSEIRNYGYTF.